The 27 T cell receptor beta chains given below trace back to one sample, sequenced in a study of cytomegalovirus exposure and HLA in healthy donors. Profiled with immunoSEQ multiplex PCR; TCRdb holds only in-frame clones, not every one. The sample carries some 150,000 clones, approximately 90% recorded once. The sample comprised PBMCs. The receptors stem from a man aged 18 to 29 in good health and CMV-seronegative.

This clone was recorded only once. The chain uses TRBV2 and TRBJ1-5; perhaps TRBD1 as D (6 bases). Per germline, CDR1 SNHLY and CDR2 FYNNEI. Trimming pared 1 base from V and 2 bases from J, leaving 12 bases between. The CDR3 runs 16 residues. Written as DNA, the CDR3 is TGTGCCAGCAGTGAAGTCGGGACAAAACGCAATCAGCCCCAGCATTTT. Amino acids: CASSEVGTKRNQPQHF. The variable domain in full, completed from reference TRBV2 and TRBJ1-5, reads EPEVTQTPSHQVTQMGQEVILRCVPISNHLYFYWYRQILGQKVEFLVSFYNNEISEKSEIFDDQFSVERPDGSNFTLKIRSTKLEDSAMYFCASSEVGTKRNQPQHFGDGTRLSIL.

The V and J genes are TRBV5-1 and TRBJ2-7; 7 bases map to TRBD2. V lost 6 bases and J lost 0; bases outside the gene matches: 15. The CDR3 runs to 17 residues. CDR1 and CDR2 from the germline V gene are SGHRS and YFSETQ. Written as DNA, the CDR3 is TGCGCCAGCACGGTAAGAGCGGGGCCACCTCACTCCTACGAGCAGTACTTC. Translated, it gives CASTVRAGPPHSYEQYF.

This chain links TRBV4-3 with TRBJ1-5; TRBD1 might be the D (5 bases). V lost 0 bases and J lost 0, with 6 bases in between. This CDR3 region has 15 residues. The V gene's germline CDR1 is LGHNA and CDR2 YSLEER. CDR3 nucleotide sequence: TGCGCCAGCAGCCAAGACAGGGATAGCAATCAGCCCCAGCATTTT. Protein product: CASSQDRDSNQPQHF.

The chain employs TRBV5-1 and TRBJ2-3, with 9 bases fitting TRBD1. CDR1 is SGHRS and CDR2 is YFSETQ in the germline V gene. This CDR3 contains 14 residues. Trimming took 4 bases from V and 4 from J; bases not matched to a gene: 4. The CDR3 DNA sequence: TGCGCCAGCAGCCAGGGACAGGGTCCAGATACGCAGTATTTT. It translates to CASSQGQGPDTQYF.

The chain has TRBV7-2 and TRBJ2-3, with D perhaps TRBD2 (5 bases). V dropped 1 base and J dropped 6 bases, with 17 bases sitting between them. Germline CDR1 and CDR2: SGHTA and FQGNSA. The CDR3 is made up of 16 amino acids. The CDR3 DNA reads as TGTGCCAGCAGCTTAGTCAGCTCCCGGGGTGGTGATACGCAGTATTTT. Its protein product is CASSLVSSRGGDTQYF.

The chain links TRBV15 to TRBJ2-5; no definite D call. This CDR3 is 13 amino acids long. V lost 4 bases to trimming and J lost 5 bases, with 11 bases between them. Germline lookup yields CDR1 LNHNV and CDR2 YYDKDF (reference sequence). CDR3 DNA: TGTGCCACCAGCACGGTTTTCAGGGAGACCCAGTACTTC. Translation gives CATSTVFRETQYF.

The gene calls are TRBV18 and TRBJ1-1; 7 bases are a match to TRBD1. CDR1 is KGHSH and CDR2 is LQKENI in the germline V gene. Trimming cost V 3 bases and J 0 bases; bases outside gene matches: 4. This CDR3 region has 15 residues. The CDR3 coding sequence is TGTGCCAGCTCACCTGCCGGGACAGTGAACACTGAAGCTTTCTTT. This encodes CASSPAGTVNTEAFF.

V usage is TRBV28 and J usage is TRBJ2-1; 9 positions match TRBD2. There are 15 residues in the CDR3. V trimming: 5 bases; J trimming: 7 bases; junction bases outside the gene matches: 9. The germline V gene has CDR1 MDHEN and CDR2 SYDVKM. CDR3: CASSPRGGFLNEQFF. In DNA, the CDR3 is TGTGCCAGCAGTCCGCGGGGGGGCTTCTTGAATGAGCAGTTCTTC.

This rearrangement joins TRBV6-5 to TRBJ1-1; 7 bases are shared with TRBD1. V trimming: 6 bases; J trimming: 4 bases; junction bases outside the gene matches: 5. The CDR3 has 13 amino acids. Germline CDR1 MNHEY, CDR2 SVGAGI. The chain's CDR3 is CASRLGQITEAFF. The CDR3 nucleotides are TGTGCCAGCAGGCTGGGACAGATCACTGAAGCTTTCTTT.

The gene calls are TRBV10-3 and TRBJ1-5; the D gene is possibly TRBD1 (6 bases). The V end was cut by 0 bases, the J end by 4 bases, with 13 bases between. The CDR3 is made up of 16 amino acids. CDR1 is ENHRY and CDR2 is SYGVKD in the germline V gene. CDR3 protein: CAISESYRVENQPQHF. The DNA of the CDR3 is TGTGCCATCAGTGAGTCGTACAGGGTAGAGAATCAGCCCCAGCATTTT.

This CDR3 reads CATKVGTGGTGELFF. CDR3 DNA: TGTGCCACTAAAGTCGGAACGGGGGGGACCGGGGAGCTGTTTTTT. V is TRBV19 and J is TRBJ2-2; 8 bases agree with TRBD2. The CDR3 extends over 15 amino acids. V was clipped by 10 bases and J by 5 bases; unmatched bases: 12. From germline, CDR1 is LNHDA and CDR2 SQIVND (reference sequence).

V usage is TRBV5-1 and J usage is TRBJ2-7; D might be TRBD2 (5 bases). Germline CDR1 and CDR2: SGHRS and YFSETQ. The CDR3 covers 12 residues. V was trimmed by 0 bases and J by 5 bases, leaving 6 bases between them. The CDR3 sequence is CASSLAGNEQYF. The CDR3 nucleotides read TGCGCCAGCAGCTTGGCCGGGAACGAGCAGTACTTC.

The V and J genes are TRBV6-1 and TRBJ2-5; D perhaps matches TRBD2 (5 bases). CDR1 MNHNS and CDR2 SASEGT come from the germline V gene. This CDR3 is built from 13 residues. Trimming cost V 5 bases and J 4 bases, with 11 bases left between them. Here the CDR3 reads CASSWTYSETQYF. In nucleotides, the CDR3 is TGTGCCAGCAGTTGGACTTATTCAGAGACCCAGTACTTC.

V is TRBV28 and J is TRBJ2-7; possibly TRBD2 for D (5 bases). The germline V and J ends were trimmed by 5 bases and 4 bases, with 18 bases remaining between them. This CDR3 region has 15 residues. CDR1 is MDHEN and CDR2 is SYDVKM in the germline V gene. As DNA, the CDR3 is TGTGCCAGCAGTCCTAGAGCGGCCCAATATTACGAGCAGTACTTC. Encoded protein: CASSPRAAQYYEQYF.

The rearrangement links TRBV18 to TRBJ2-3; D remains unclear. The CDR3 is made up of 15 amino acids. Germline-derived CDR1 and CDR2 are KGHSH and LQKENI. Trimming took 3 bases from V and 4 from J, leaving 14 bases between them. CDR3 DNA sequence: TGTGCCAGCTCACCGGAGACCCTCGGTGCAGATACGCAGTATTTT. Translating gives CASSPETLGADTQYF.

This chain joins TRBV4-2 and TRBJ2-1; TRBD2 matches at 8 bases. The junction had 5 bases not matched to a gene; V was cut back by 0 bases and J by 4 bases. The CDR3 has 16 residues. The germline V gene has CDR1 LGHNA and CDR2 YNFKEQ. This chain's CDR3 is CASSQEGGGIYNEQFF. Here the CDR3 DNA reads TGTGCCAGCAGCCAAGAAGGCGGGGGGATATACAATGAGCAGTTCTTC.

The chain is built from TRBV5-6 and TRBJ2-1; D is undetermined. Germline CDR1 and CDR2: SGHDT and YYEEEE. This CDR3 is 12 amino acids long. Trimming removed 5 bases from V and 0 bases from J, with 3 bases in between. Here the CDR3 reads CASRASYNEQFF. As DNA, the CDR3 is TGTGCCAGCAGGGCCTCCTACAATGAGCAGTTCTTC. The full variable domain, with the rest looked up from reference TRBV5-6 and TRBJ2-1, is DAGVTQSPTHLIKTRGQQVTLRCSPKSGHDTVSWYQQALGQGPQFIFQYYEEEERQRGNFPDRFSGHQFPNYSSELNVNALLLGDSALYLCASRASYNEQFFGPGTRLTVL.

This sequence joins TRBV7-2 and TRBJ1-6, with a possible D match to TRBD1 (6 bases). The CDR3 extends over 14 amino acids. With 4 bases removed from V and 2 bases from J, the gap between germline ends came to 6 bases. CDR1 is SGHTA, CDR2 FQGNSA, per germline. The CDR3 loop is CASSYRAYNSPLHF. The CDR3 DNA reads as TGTGCCAGCAGCTACAGGGCCTATAATTCACCCCTCCACTTT. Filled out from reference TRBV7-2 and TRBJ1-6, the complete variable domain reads GAGVSQSPSNKVTEKGKDVELRCDPISGHTALYWYRQSLGQGLEFLIYFQGNSAPDKSGLPSDRFSAERTGGSVSTLTIQRTQQEDSAVYLCASSYRAYNSPLHFGNGTRLTVT.

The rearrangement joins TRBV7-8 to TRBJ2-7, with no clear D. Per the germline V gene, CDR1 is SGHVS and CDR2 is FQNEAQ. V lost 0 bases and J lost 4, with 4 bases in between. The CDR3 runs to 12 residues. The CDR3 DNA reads TGTGCCAGCAGCTTAGCGGCATACGAGCAGTACTTC. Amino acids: CASSLAAYEQYF.

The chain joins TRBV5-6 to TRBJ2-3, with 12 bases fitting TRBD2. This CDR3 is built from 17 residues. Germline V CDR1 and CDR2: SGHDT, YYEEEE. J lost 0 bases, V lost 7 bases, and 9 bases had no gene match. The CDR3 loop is CASGRLAGDLSTDTQYF. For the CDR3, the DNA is TGTGCCAGCGGGAGACTAGCGGGAGACCTAAGCACAGATACGCAGTATTTT.

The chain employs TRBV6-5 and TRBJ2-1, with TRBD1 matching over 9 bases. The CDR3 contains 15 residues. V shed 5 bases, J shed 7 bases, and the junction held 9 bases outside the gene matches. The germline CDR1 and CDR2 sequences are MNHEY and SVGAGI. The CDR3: CASSTTGGRGNEQFF. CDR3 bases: TGTGCCAGCAGTACAACAGGGGGCCGGGGGAATGAGCAGTTCTTC.

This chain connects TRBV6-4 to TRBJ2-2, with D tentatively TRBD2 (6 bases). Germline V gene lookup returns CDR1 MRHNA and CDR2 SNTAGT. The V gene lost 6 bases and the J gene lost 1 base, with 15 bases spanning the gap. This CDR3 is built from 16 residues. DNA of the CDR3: TGTGCCAGCAGCCCGATCGGGGGAGAGAACACCGGGGAGCTGTTTTTT. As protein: CASSPIGGENTGELFF.

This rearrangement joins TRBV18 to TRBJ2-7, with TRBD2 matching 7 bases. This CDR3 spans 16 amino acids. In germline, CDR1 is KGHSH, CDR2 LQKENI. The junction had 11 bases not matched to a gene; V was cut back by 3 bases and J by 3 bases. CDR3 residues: CASSPRRAGSLYEQYF. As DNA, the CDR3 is TGTGCCAGCTCACCGAGACGAGCGGGATCCCTCTACGAGCAGTACTTC. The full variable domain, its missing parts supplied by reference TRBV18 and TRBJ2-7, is NAGVMQNPRHLVRRRGQEARLRCSPMKGHSHVYWYRQLPEEGLKFMVYLQKENIIDESGMPKERFSAEFPKEGPSILRIQQVVRGDSAAYFCASSPRRAGSLYEQYFGPGTRLTVT.

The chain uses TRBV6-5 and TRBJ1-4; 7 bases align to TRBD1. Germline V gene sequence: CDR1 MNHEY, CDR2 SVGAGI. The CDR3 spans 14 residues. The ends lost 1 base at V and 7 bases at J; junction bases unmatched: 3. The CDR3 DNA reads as TGTGCCAGCAGTTACTTAGGACAGGTTGAAAAACTGTTTTTT. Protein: CASSYLGQVEKLFF.

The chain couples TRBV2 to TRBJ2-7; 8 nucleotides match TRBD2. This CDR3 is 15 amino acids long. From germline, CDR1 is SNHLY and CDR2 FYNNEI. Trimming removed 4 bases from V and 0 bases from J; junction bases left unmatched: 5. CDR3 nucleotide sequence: TGTGCCAGCAGTGCCGAAAGCGGGAGCTCCTACGAGCAGTACTTC. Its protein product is CASSAESGSSYEQYF.

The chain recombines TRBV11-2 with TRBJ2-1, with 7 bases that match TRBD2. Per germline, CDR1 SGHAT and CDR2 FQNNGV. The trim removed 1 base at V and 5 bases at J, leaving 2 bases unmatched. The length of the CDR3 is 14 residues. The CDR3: CASSLGGRDNEQFF. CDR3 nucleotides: TGTGCCAGCAGCTTAGGTGGGAGGGACAATGAGCAGTTCTTC.

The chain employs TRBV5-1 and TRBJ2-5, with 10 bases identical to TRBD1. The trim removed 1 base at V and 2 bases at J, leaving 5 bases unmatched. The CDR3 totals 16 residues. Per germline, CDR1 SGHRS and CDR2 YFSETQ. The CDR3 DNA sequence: TGCGCCAGCAGCTTGTCACCGGGACAGGGGCAAGAGACCCAGTACTTC. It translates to CASSLSPGQGQETQYF.